This is a list of T cell receptor beta chains from one sample in a study of CD8 T cells in Susac syndrome. Via MiXCR, TCRdb re-called the immunoSEQ multiplex PCR reads, giving one row per CDR3 protein. The table has roughly 200,000 distinct CDR3 sequences, roughly 94% seen once; the top ten hold around 0.08%. Material: CD4+ T cells from PBMCs. The receptors originated from a human donor with multiple sclerosis. The CDR3 runs from the conserved cysteine through the conserved F or W. Each record gives: J gene, clone size, D gene, V gene, CDR3 DNA, CDR3 protein. D genes are given only for firm matches. Size tells how often a clone was seen (once, few, many) or the class of an expanded clone, and some rows leave it out.

j_call: TRBJ1-1; clone_size: NA; d_call: NA; v_call: TRBV15; cdr3_nt: TGTGCCACCAGCAGAGGGGAAGTAACTGAAGCTTTCTTT; cdr3_aa: CATSRGEVTEAFF
j_call: TRBJ1-2; clone_size: NA; d_call: NA; v_call: TRBV12-3/TRBV12-4; cdr3_nt: TGTGCCAGCAGTCAAGTCTATGGCTACACCTTC; cdr3_aa: CASSQVYGYTF
j_call: TRBJ1-1; clone_size: NA; d_call: NA; v_call: TRBV3-1; cdr3_nt: TGTGCCAGCAGCCAAGATTTCGACAAGAAAGCTTTCTTT; cdr3_aa: CASSQDFDKKAFF
j_call: TRBJ2-1; clone_size: NA; d_call: TRBD1; v_call: TRBV24-1; cdr3_nt: TGTGCCACCAGTGATTCAGACAGGGGCAATGAGCAGTTCTTC; cdr3_aa: CATSDSDRGNEQFF
j_call: TRBJ1-2; clone_size: NA; d_call: NA; v_call: TRBV7-3; cdr3_nt: TGTGCCAGCAGCTCGCAAGGGTACGGCTACACCTTC; cdr3_aa: CASSSQGYGYTF
j_call: TRBJ2-3; clone_size: NA; d_call: TRBD1; v_call: TRBV29-1; cdr3_nt: TGCAGCGTTGGGGACAGGGCGACAGATACGCAGTATTTT; cdr3_aa: CSVGDRATDTQYF
j_call: TRBJ1-2; clone_size: NA; d_call: NA; v_call: TRBV25-1; cdr3_nt: TGTGCCAGCAGTGAAGATCGGCGGGCCTTCCGAGTCACCTTC; cdr3_aa: CASSEDRRAFRVTF
j_call: TRBJ1-3; clone_size: NA; d_call: NA; v_call: TRBV27; cdr3_nt: TGTGCCAGCAGACCCAATGGGGGAAACACCATATATTTT; cdr3_aa: CASRPNGGNTIYF
j_call: TRBJ1-2; clone_size: NA; d_call: NA; v_call: TRBV29-1; cdr3_nt: TGCAGCGTTGGGGGGTCCTCCTATGGCTACACCTTC; cdr3_aa: CSVGGSSYGYTF
j_call: TRBJ2-5; clone_size: NA; d_call: TRBD1; v_call: TRBV6-6; cdr3_nt: TGTGCCAGCAGTTACGACAGGGTAAAGGAGACCCAGTACTTC; cdr3_aa: CASSYDRVKETQYF
j_call: TRBJ2-2; clone_size: NA; d_call: NA; v_call: TRBV19; cdr3_nt: TGTGCCAGTAGTATCCGGGGGACCGGGGAGCTGTTTTTT; cdr3_aa: CASSIRGTGELFF
j_call: TRBJ1-6; clone_size: NA; d_call: NA; v_call: TRBV7-6; cdr3_nt: TGTGCCAGCAGCTTAGGACGGCAGGGTTCACCCCTCCACTTT; cdr3_aa: CASSLGRQGSPLHF
j_call: TRBJ1-2; clone_size: NA; d_call: NA; v_call: TRBV12-3/TRBV12-4; cdr3_nt: TGTGCCAGCAGTATCCTGGTCGGAGCGATGGACTACACCTTC; cdr3_aa: CASSILVGAMDYTF
j_call: TRBJ2-5; clone_size: NA; d_call: NA; v_call: TRBV3-1; cdr3_nt: TGTGCCAGCAGCCAGAACCGGGGGGAGACCCAGTACTTC; cdr3_aa: CASSQNRGETQYF
j_call: TRBJ2-1; clone_size: NA; d_call: TRBD1; v_call: TRBV5-1; cdr3_nt: TGCGCCAGCAGCCCTGTTGGGACAGGGAATAATGAGCAGTTCTTC; cdr3_aa: CASSPVGTGNNEQFF
j_call: TRBJ2-3; clone_size: NA; d_call: TRBD2; v_call: TRBV5-6; cdr3_nt: TGTGCCAGCAGCCATGTGGGCGCTAGCGGGGGGGCAGATACGCAGTATTTT; cdr3_aa: CASSHVGASGGADTQYF
j_call: TRBJ2-5; clone_size: NA; d_call: NA; v_call: TRBV3-1; cdr3_nt: TGTGCCAGCAGCCGGGTCCCTCGGGGAGAGACCCAGTACTTC; cdr3_aa: CASSRVPRGETQYF
j_call: TRBJ2-1; clone_size: NA; d_call: NA; v_call: TRBV2; cdr3_nt: TGTGCCAGCAGTGCCCGGGGCGTGAGGAATGAGCAGTTCTTC; cdr3_aa: CASSARGVRNEQFF
j_call: TRBJ1-5; clone_size: NA; d_call: NA; v_call: TRBV6-2/TRBV6-3; cdr3_nt: TGTGCCCACGGAAGCAATCAGCCCCAGCATTTT; cdr3_aa: CAHGSNQPQHF
j_call: TRBJ1-5; clone_size: NA; d_call: NA; v_call: TRBV20-1; cdr3_nt: TGCAGTGCTAGGGGGGGGCCCTCAAATCAGCCCCAGCATTTT; cdr3_aa: CSARGGPSNQPQHF
j_call: TRBJ1-1; clone_size: NA; d_call: TRBD1; v_call: TRBV29-1; cdr3_nt: TGCAGCGTTCGACAGGGACCGAACACTGAAGCTTTCTTT; cdr3_aa: CSVRQGPNTEAFF
j_call: TRBJ1-1; clone_size: NA; d_call: NA; v_call: TRBV7-9; cdr3_nt: TGTGCCAGCAGCTTCCCGGGGGGGACTGAAGCTTTCTTT; cdr3_aa: CASSFPGGTEAFF
j_call: TRBJ1-2; clone_size: NA; d_call: TRBD1; v_call: TRBV2; cdr3_nt: TGTGCCAGCAGTGAAATTAACAGGGGACAGGGGTCTGGCTACACCTTC; cdr3_aa: CASSEINRGQGSGYTF
j_call: TRBJ1-2; clone_size: NA; d_call: NA; v_call: TRBV7-9; cdr3_nt: TGTGCCAGCAGCTTAGCGTTGGACCTAACCGTTACGAACTATGGCTACACCTTC; cdr3_aa: CASSLALDLTVTNYGYTF
j_call: TRBJ1-1; clone_size: NA; d_call: NA; v_call: TRBV29-1; cdr3_nt: TGCAGCGTTGGGGTAGGGAACACTGAAGCTTTCTTT; cdr3_aa: CSVGVGNTEAFF
j_call: TRBJ1-5; clone_size: NA; d_call: NA; v_call: TRBV12-3/TRBV12-4; cdr3_nt: TGTGCCAGCAGTTTAGCGGGGGGGCCTCGTCAGCCCCAGCATTTT; cdr3_aa: CASSLAGGPRQPQHF
j_call: TRBJ1-4; clone_size: NA; d_call: NA; v_call: TRBV3-1; cdr3_nt: TGTGCCAGCAGCCGAGAGGGGGAAAAACTGTTTTTT; cdr3_aa: CASSREGEKLFF
j_call: TRBJ2-7; clone_size: NA; d_call: NA; v_call: TRBV15; cdr3_nt: TGTGCCACCAGCAGAGGACTGTTTAACGACGAGCAGTACTTC; cdr3_aa: CATSRGLFNDEQYF
j_call: TRBJ1-1; clone_size: NA; d_call: TRBD1; v_call: TRBV12-5; cdr3_nt: TGTGCTAGTGGTTTAACAGGGGGTGCTGAAGCTTTCTTT; cdr3_aa: CASGLTGGAEAFF
j_call: TRBJ1-6; clone_size: NA; d_call: NA; v_call: TRBV21-1; cdr3_nt: TGTGCCAGCAGCGCCAGACGGGCAGGGGAGTCTACTTCACCCCTCCACTTT; cdr3_aa: CASSARRAGESTSPLHF
j_call: TRBJ1-5; clone_size: NA; d_call: NA; v_call: TRBV18; cdr3_nt: TGTGCCAGCTCACCTTCCGTAGGGAATAGCAATCAGCCCCAGCATTTT; cdr3_aa: CASSPSVGNSNQPQHF
j_call: TRBJ1-5; clone_size: NA; d_call: NA; v_call: TRBV18; cdr3_nt: TGTGCCAGCTCACCACCGAGTAGCAATCAGCCCCAGCATTTT; cdr3_aa: CASSPPSSNQPQHF
j_call: TRBJ2-4; clone_size: NA; d_call: TRBD2; v_call: TRBV12-3/TRBV12-4; cdr3_nt: TGTGCCAGCAGAGGCGGGGGTGACATTCAGTACTTC; cdr3_aa: CASRGGGDIQYF
j_call: TRBJ2-1; clone_size: NA; d_call: TRBD2; v_call: TRBV24-1; cdr3_nt: TGTGCCACCAGCTTTGGACTAGGGGAGGGGAATGAGCAGTTCTTC; cdr3_aa: CATSFGLGEGNEQFF
j_call: TRBJ2-7; clone_size: NA; d_call: TRBD1; v_call: TRBV20-1; cdr3_nt: TGCAGTGCTTACTCGACAGGGGGTAGCTACGAGCAGTACTTC; cdr3_aa: CSAYSTGGSYEQYF
j_call: TRBJ2-3; clone_size: once; d_call: TRBD1; v_call: TRBV9; cdr3_nt: TGTGCCAGCAGCGGGACAGGGGGCACAAATACGCAGTATTTT; cdr3_aa: CASSGTGGTNTQYF
j_call: TRBJ2-5; clone_size: NA; d_call: NA; v_call: TRBV27; cdr3_nt: TGTGCCAGCAGTGTGGATCCCCGGGGTACCCAGTACTTC; cdr3_aa: CASSVDPRGTQYF